What follows is one T cell receptor beta chain and its context. Its antigen is unknown. The data derive from a study of T cell responses to AZD1222 COVID-19 vaccine. Study-level points and caveats: The donor cohort was predominantly white British with a female majority, and clonal diversity may have been underestimated. Rises in breadth and depth of Spike-specific TCRs came after two AZD1222 doses. Baseline seropositives among AZD1222 recipients totaled only 5 to 7.

V shed 6 bases, J shed 10 bases, and the junction held 10 bases outside the gene matches. CDR3 length equals 15 residues. Germline V CDR1 and CDR2: MDHEN, SYDVKM. TCRdb's copy holds only in-frame clones and misses some; the assay was immunoSEQ multiplex PCR. The sample shows approximately 120,000 clones, just over 90% of them seen only once. The material sequenced was peripheral blood, taken on day 0 of AZD1222 vaccination. This sequence joins TRBV28 and TRBJ1-6, with 9 positions matching TRBD1. The source of this sequence is an adult in good health. CDR3 nucleotide sequence: TGTGCCAGCAGAGACAGGACAGGGGAAACGTCACCCCTCCACTTT. Encoded protein: CASRDRTGETSPLHF.